The rows below give T cell receptor beta chains drawn from one sample of a study of cytomegalovirus exposure and HLA in healthy donors. Sequencing was performed with immunoSEQ multiplex PCR; in TCRdb, only in-frame clones are kept and a portion is missing. The sample table sets out 40,000 to 60,000 clones. The sequenced sample consisted of PBMCs. These receptors were obtained from a man in his forties in good health and CMV-seropositive. Both conserved end residues are trimmed from each CDR3. Fields, in order: V gene, clone size, CDR3 length, CDR3 protein. The size entry is marked missing in some rows and otherwise reads once, few, many or a size class.

>TRBV6-4|-|12
ASSEQWNTGELF
>TRBV11-1|-|13
ASSLGGTANTEAF
>TRBV4-2|-|13
ASSQVTSGADTQY
>TRBV28|-|11
ASTLTLWETQY
>TRBV6-1|-|12
ASRNRGSSYEQY
>TRBV6-1|-|13
ASTVDSSYNSPLH
>TRBV9|-|14
ASSVGGSGSVETQY
>TRBV4-3|-|13
ASSQEQGQFYEQY
>TRBV14|-|13
ASSQDPSRRETQY
>TRBV9|-|14
ASSPSQGWPGNTIY
>TRBV14|-|15
ASSQSLAGVGYYEQY
>TRBV6-1|-|14
ASSGRTGAYQETQY
>TRBV15|-|14
ATSSVLGSSNTEAF
>TRBV5-1|-|13
ASSEPSGGGETQY
>TRBV6-6|-|11
ASSADRDTEAF
>TRBV25-1|-|12
ASSEYELSYEQY
>TRBV7-9|-|12
ASSLAGALETQY
>TRBV7-9|-|11
ASSRGQVYEQY
>TRBV29-1|-|12
SAPSPTGQDTQY
>TRBV6-1|-|12
ASSEELWLYEQY
>TRBV4-2|-|13
ASSLDRGSYNEQF
>TRBV5-4|medium-sized|16
ASKRGQGSSSSTDTQY